Reported below is one T cell receptor beta chain. Its matching antigen is unknown. The source of the sample is a study of T cell responses to AZD1222 COVID-19 vaccine. Study-level results: Close to half of all spike-specific TCRs reportedly target regions of the variants that are unmutated. Donors were chiefly white British, with a greater number of females, and clonal diversity was perhaps underestimated.

Here immunoSEQ multiplex PCR was the method, and the copy in TCRdb shows in-frame clones only, minus some. The data show about 180,000 clones, nearly 95% seen once. Pooled in the analysis were second doses at about 4 or about 12 weeks. Sample: peripheral blood, taken 28 days after the second AZD1222 dose. The sequence derives from an adult who received the AZD1222 COVID-19 vaccine.

CDR3 sequence: CASSFRFSTEAFF. The CDR3 nucleotides read TGTGCCAGCAGCTTTCGTTTTTCGACTGAAGCTTTCTTT. The chain joins TRBV11-2 to TRBJ1-1; D not certain. The CDR3 contains 13 residues. Germline V lookup: CDR1 SGHAT, CDR2 FQNNGV. The ends were cut back, 3 bases at V and 5 bases at J, with 10 bases in the middle.